The clone carrying this TCR beta chain was seen at least ten times. The data stem from a study of T-cell reconstitution after alpha-beta-depleted transplantation in children. Researchers prepared the TCRbeta library using unique molecular identifiers, the study reports. TCRdb called the PCR reads again in MiXCR, with one record for every CDR3 protein. The sample lists 400,000 to 500,000 distinct CDR3 sequences, 11% seen once, with roughly 5% in the top ten. Deletions cut 5 bases from V and 6 bases from J, with 18 bases between. There are 15 residues in the CDR3. Germline CDR1 SGHTA, CDR2 FQGNSA. The specimen comprised PBMCs from the stem cell graft donor, sampled from the stem cell graft. This chain connects TRBV7-2 to TRBJ2-3, with D maybe TRBD1 (6 bases). This TCR was sampled from a human donor who donated a stem cell graft to a child with acute myeloid leukemia. The CDR3 bases are TGTGCCAGCAGCCCCAAGGACAGTGGAGGTGATACGCAGTATTTT. This sequence encodes CASSPKDSGGDTQYF.